The entry below describes one T cell receptor beta chain. Its antigen is still unknown. The TCR beta library used iRepertoire HTBI primers with Arm-PCR amplification of CDR3. One entry per CDR3 protein results from TCRdb running MiXCR on the multiplex PCR reads. The table has roughly 450,000 distinct CDR3 sequences, approximately 22% seen once. CDR1 is LNHDA and CDR2 is SQIVND in the germline V gene (reference sequence). The V gene lost 9 bases and the J gene lost 6 bases, with 17 bases spanning the gap. The CDR3 spans 14 residues. This entry belongs to a study of regulatory T cells in long-lasting Graves disease. Broader study findings: The study found persistent patients shared more public clonotypes (about 3,000) than new patients (nearly 1,000).

Time point specified: persistent/refractory GD, antithyroid drugs over 5 years with positive TRAb. Preparation of the TCR library used RNA extracted from PBMCs. The sample consisted of peripheral blood mononuclear cells (PBMCs), taken when the disease was refractory, from a patient treated with antithyroid drugs. The source of this sequence is a female donor with Graves disease. The chain joins TRBV19 to TRBJ2-2; tentative D call: TRBD1 (5 bases). The CDR3, as DNA: TGTGCCAGCCAACAGGCCCGGCAGGCCGGGGAGCTGTTTTTT. This gives the protein CASQQARQAGELFF.